One sample yielded the 12 T cell receptor beta chains listed below, sequenced in a study of blood T cell repertoires in COVID-19 (TCRdb year 2020). Library preparation employed the immunoSEQ multiplex PCR assay. TCRdb mirrors the immuneACCESS table, restricted to in-frame sequences. Some clones are absent from its copies; in checked studies, under half trace to an unresolved V gene, and the reason for the others is unknown. Within this sample are about 400,000 clones, with roughly nine tenths of them counted one time only. The ten top clones hold 2.5% to 3% of the sample. Material for sequencing was PBMCs or T cells enriched from blood (not recorded which). Receptor source: a woman in her 30s who had recovered from COVID-19.

In this sample, this clone turned up once. This chain joins TRBV28 and TRBJ1-2; possible D gene TRBD1, 6 bases. V was cut by 1 base and J by 8 bases, with 23 bases left in between. Germline CDR1 and CDR2: MDHEN and SYDVKM. There are 17 residues in the CDR3. The CDR3 DNA sequence: TGTGCCAGCAGTTTATTACCTCTGGGCGGGGGGCTCTGGGGCTACACCTTC. Its translation is CASSLLPLGGGLWGYTF.

This rearrangement joins TRBV5-1 to TRBJ1-4; D not resolved. Between the trimmed V and J ends, which lost 4 bases and 3 bases, there was a span of 13 bases. The CDR3 has 15 residues. Germline-derived CDR1 and CDR2 are SGHRS and YFSETQ. The chain's CDR3 is CASSPGSLANEKLFF. CDR3 coding DNA: TGCGCCAGCAGCCCCGGGTCCCTGGCTAATGAAAAACTGTTTTTT.

V usage is TRBV28 and J usage is TRBJ2-7; 11 nucleotides align to TRBD1. The CDR3 consists of 14 residues. The J segment lost 3 bases and the V segment lost 7 bases, leaving 5 bases of the junction unmatched. The V gene's germline CDR1 is MDHEN and CDR2 SYDVKM. This chain's CDR3 is CASIPGQGGYEQYF. The CDR3 region has the DNA TGTGCCAGCATTCCGGGACAGGGGGGCTACGAGCAGTACTTC.

V and J are TRBV13 and TRBJ2-1; the D gene is possibly TRBD1 (7 bases). In germline, CDR1 is PRHDT, CDR2 FYEKMQ (reference sequence). This CDR3 contains 17 residues. Trimming stripped 0 bases from V and 3 bases from J, with 15 bases between. CDR3 sequence reads: CASSLGGAGGYYNEQFF. Written as DNA, the CDR3 is TGTGCCAGCAGCTTAGGCGGGGCAGGGGGGTACTACAATGAGCAGTTCTTC.

This clone was recorded once. This chain joins TRBV11-3 and TRBJ2-3, with D hard to call. The germline gives CDR1 SGHNT, CDR2 YENEEA. The CDR3 loop spans 12 amino acids. The V end lost 4 bases, the J end lost 4 bases, and 6 bases lay between the germline ends. The CDR3 DNA reads TGTGCCAGCAGCTCGTATCCAGATACGCAGTATTTT. It yields the protein CASSSYPDTQYF.

This chain uses TRBV19 with TRBJ2-1, with unresolved D. The CDR3 covers 15 residues. CDR1 and CDR2 from the germline V gene are LNHDA and SQIVND (reference sequence). V lost 1 base to trimming and J lost 4 bases, with 11 bases between them. The CDR3 bases are TGTGCCAGTAGTATAGGAACGTTCAGGTACAATGAGCAGTTCTTC. Its translation: CASSIGTFRYNEQFF.

The chain is built from TRBV19 and TRBJ1-2, with 7 bases lining up with TRBD1. Germline CDR1 is LNHDA and CDR2 is SQIVND (reference sequence). The CDR3 totals 14 residues. Germline trimming cut 5 bases from V and 4 bases from J; bases unmatched to any gene: 7. The CDR3 protein is CASSAVGDSYGYTF. Written as DNA, the CDR3 is TGTGCCAGTAGTGCGGTTGGGGACAGCTATGGCTACACCTTC.

This clone occurred a few times. The junction and the germline gene differ at one end; a read error may be behind it. Written as DNA, the CDR3 is TGTGCCAGCAGCCGGACAGCAGTGAATTCAGCCCTCCACTTT. Its protein product is CASSRTAVNSALHF. The chain employs TRBV3-1 (or the pseudogene TRBV3-2) and TRBJ1-6; D may be TRBD1 (6 bases). This CDR3 region has 14 residues. Germline loops: CDR1 LGHDT, CDR2 YNNKEL (reference sequence).

The V and J genes are TRBV5-6 and TRBJ2-5; 7 bases are shared with TRBD2. The J segment lost 3 bases and the V segment lost 3 bases, leaving 11 bases of the junction unmatched. CDR3 length: 16 amino acids. Germline values: CDR1 SGHDT, CDR2 YYEEEE. The CDR3 here is CASSSEESGIEETQYF. CDR3 coding DNA: TGTGCCAGCAGCTCGGAGGAAAGCGGGATCGAAGAGACCCAGTACTTC.

The CDR3 coding sequence is TGTGCCAGTGCTGATTCACCGGGACAGGGTGCCTACGAGCAGTACTTC. Residues: CASADSPGQGAYEQYF. The rearrangement links TRBV19 to TRBJ2-7; 9 bases align to TRBD1. Germline assignment: CDR1 LNHDA and CDR2 SQIVND (reference sequence). V lost 8 bases to trimming and J lost 2 bases; unmatched junction nucleotides: 13. The CDR3 has 16 residues.

V is TRBV10-3 and J is TRBJ1-2; tentatively, D is TRBD1 (5 bases). This CDR3 is 13 amino acids long. Trimming pared 7 bases from V and 3 bases from J, leaving 12 bases between. The germline V gene has CDR1 ENHRY and CDR2 SYGVKD. The CDR3 sequence is CAIMAGLDYGYTF. CDR3 sequence (DNA): TGTGCCATCATGGCAGGGCTCGACTATGGCTACACCTTC.

V and J are TRBV27 and TRBJ2-7, with 9 nucleotides matching TRBD2. The CDR3 runs 17 residues. The V segment lost 3 bases and the J segment 2 bases; nucleotides outside the gene matches: 11. Germline-derived CDR1 and CDR2 are MNHEY and SMNVEV (reference sequence). The CDR3 protein is CASSLGAGLASTYEQYF. Here the CDR3 DNA reads TGTGCCAGCAGTTTGGGGGCAGGACTAGCGAGCACCTACGAGCAGTACTTC.